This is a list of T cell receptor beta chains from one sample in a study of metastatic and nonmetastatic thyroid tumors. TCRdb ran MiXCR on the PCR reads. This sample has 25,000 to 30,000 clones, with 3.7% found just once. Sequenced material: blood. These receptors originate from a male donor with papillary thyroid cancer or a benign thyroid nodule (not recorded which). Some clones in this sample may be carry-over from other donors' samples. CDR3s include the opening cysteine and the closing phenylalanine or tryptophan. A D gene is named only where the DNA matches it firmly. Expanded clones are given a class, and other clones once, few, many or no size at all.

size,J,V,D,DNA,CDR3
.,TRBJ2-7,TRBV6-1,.,TGTGCCAGCAGTGAAGCAGACTTCCTCTACGAGCAGTACTTC,CASSEADFLYEQYF
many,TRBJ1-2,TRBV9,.,TGTGCCAGCAGCGTAGCTGGGGGCAGTAGCTATGGCTACACCTTC,CASSVAGGSSYGYTF
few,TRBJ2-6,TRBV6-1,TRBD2,TGTGCCAGCAGTGAAGCGTGGGGGGGGGTCTCTGGGGCCAACGTCCTGACTTTC,CASSEAWGGVSGANVLTF
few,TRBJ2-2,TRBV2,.,TGTGCCAGCAGTTATAACACCGGGGAGCTGTTTTTT,CASSYNTGELFF
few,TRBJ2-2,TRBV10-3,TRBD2,TGTGCCATCAGGGACCAGACTATCGGGAGGGCCGCAGGGGAGCTGTTTTTT,CAIRDQTIGRAAGELFF
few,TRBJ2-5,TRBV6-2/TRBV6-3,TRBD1,TGTGCCACCAAGGGACAGGGCAGGGAGACCCAGTACTTC,CATKGQGRETQYF
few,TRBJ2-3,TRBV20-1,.,TGCAGTGCTAGAGATCGAGAGTTTTTAGTAGATACGCAGTATTTT,CSARDREFLVDTQYF
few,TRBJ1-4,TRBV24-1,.,TGTGCCACCAGTGATCCAGGGAGGTGGGGTGAAAAACTGTTTTTT,CATSDPGRWGEKLFF
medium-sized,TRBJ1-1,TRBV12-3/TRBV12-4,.,TGTGCCAGCAGTTTAGGTGAGGGAGGGGGGAACACTGAAGCTTTCTTT,CASSLGEGGGNTEAFF
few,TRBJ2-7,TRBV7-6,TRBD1,TGTGCCAGCAGCATTATGGCCGGGACAGGGGTCTCCTACGAGCAGTACTTC,CASSIMAGTGVSYEQYF
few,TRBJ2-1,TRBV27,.,TGTGCCAGCAGCCAAGCGGAGAGCTCCTACAATGAGCAGTTCTTC,CASSQAESSYNEQFF
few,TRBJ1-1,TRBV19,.,TGTGCCAGTAGTAAATGGACCTTCAACAGGCCGAACACTGAAGCTTTCTTT,CASSKWTFNRPNTEAFF
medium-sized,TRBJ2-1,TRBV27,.,TGTGCCAGCAGTTTAGGTTCCCACAATGAGCAGTTCTTC,CASSLGSHNEQFF
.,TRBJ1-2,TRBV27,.,TGTGCCAGCAGTGTAGGGGGATACTTAAACTATGGCTACACCTTC,CASSVGGYLNYGYTF
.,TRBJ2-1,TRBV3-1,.,TGTGCCAGCAGCCAGGGGGGATATGAGCAGTTCTTC,CASSQGGYEQFF
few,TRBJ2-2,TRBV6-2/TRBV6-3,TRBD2,TGTGCCAGCAGTCCCCTGGCGGGAGCCCGCACCGGGGAGCTGTTTTTT,CASSPLAGARTGELFF
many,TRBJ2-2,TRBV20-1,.,TGCAGTGCTAGCGGGAGTCCAACCGGGGAGCTGTTTTTT,CSASGSPTGELFF
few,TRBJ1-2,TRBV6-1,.,TGTGCCAGCAGTGATTTGGCAGGTGCCGGGGGCTACACCTTC,CASSDLAGAGGYTF
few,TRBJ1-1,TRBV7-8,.,TGTGCCAGCAGCTTTGGAGGTGCGACGGTAGCTTTCTTT,CASSFGGATVAFF
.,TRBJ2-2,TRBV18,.,TGTGCCAGCTCACCACGACAGCCAACGAACACCGGGGATCTGTTTTTT,CASSPRQPTNTGDLFF
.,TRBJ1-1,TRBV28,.,TGTGCCAGCACCTTCTATTTCCGGGGCGGGTGCACTGAAGCTTTCTTT,CASTFYFRGGCTEAFF
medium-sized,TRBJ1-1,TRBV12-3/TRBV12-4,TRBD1,TGTGCCAGCAGTTTAGGAACAGGGGATATCGCTGAAGCTTTCTTT,CASSLGTGDIAEAFF
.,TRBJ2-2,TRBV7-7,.,TGTGCTAGCAGCCCTGGACGAACCTCCACCGGGGAGCTGTTTTTT,CASSPGRTSTGELFF
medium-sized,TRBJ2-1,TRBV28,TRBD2,TGTGCCAGCAGTTCCCCCGGGGGGTTAGATGAGCAGTTCTTC,CASSSPGGLDEQFF
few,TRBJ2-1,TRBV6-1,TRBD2,TGTGCCAGCAAACTAGCGGAGTCCTACGATGAGCAGTTCTTC,CASKLAESYDEQFF
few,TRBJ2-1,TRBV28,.,TGTGCCAGCAGTTTATTATCCGATGAGCAGTTCTTC,CASSLLSDEQFF
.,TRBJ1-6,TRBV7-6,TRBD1,TGTGCCAGCAGCTTGACAGGGCTTTATAATTCACCCCTCCACTTT,CASSLTGLYNSPLHF
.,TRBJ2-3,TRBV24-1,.,TGTGCCACCGGTCAAGACGGGGTCACAGATACGCAGTATTTT,CATGQDGVTDTQYF
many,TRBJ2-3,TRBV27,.,TGTGCCAGCTCCCTAAGCCGGCCAGATACGCAGTATTTT,CASSLSRPDTQYF
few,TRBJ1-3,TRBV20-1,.,TGCAGTGCTAGAGTATGGGCCGGAAACACCATATATTTT,CSARVWAGNTIYF
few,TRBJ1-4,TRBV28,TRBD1,TGTGCCAGCAGCACGACAGGGGCCGATAATGAAAAACTGTTTTTT,CASSTTGADNEKLFF
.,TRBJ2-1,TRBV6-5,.,TGTGCCAGCAGTTCGTCGTGGAATGAGCAGTTCTTC,CASSSSWNEQFF
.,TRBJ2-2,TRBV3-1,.,TGTGCCAGCAGCCCCCGACTCGGACAGATCGGGGAGCTGTTTTTT,CASSPRLGQIGELFF
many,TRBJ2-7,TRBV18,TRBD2,TGTGCCAGCTCAAGCGGGACTCCCTACGAGCAGTACTTC,CASSSGTPYEQYF
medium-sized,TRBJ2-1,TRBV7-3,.,TGTGCCAGCAGCTTATCCCTCGGGAGCCAGAATGAGCAGTTCTTC,CASSLSLGSQNEQFF
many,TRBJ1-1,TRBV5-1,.,TGCGCCAGCAGCTTCGATGGGATGGGAGTCGGGGACACTGAAGCTTTCTTT,CASSFDGMGVGDTEAFF
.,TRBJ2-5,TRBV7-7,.,TGTGCCAGCAGATTAAAACCGGGGGGCGTACGAGAGACCCAGTACTTC,CASRLKPGGVRETQYF
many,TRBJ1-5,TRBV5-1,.,TGCGCCAGCAGCCTGGCGGGGAATCAGCCCCAGCATTTT,CASSLAGNQPQHF
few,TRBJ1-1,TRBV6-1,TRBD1,TGTGCCAGCAGTATCCGGGGACAGGGGGCTACTGAAGCTTTCTTT,CASSIRGQGATEAFF